This entry is about one T cell receptor beta chain. The sample originates from a study of preoperative IRX-2 immunotherapy in early breast cancer. The table came from immunoSEQ multiplex PCR; TCRdb's copy has only in-frame clones and leaves some out. The table includes approximately 12,000 clones, around 90% detected once. Germline loops: CDR1 LNHDA, CDR2 SQIVND (reference sequence). The CDR3 contains 14 residues. V lost 6 bases and J lost 2; bases outside the gene matches: 5. Treatment meaning: preoperative locoregional IRX-2 cytokine immunotherapy. This phase Ib study tested locoregional IRX-2 cytokine immunotherapy given before surgery.

This sequence joins TRBV19 and TRBJ2-3; the match to TRBD1 covers 7 bases. The sample here was taken from a patient treated with IRX-2 immunotherapy. The source of this sequence is a human donor with breast cancer. This CDR3 reads CASRPGQNTDTQYF. The CDR3 region has the DNA TGTGCCAGTAGACCGGGACAGAACACAGATACGCAGTATTTT.